This record looks at one TCR beta chain sequence and its context. Antigen specificity is unknown. PCR employed 60 Vbeta and 13 Jbeta primers. Data came from immunoSEQ multiplex PCR; TCRdb stores just in-frame clones and leaves some out. The table lists about 200,000 clones, 70% to 80% of them singletons. This sample was included in a study of cytomegalovirus exposure and HLA in healthy donors. Study-wide results and caveats: The authors enumerated over 150 TCR beta chains as linked to cytomegalovirus. Researchers reportedly found TCR beta sequences accurately predicted most subjects' HLA-A and HLA-B alleles. Later work found that TCR association rates differed between HLA loci; DRB1 had the most and HLA-C the fewest.

Trimming took 6 bases from V and 3 from J; bases not matched to a gene: 10. CDR3 length: 15 amino acids. Per the germline V gene, CDR1 is KGHSH and CDR2 is LQKENI. This receptor was identified in a woman under 40 in good health and CMV-seronegative. The V call is TRBV18, the J call TRBJ1-1; 7 positions match TRBD1. Source material: PBMCs. As DNA, the CDR3 is TGTGCCAGCTCTAAAAGACAGGGTTGGGACACTGAAGCTTTCTTT. This translates into CASSKRQGWDTEAFF.